Presented here are 29 T cell receptor beta chains from one specimen sequenced in a study of CD8 T cells in ankylosing spondylitis. Whole-study findings and limits: Characteristic, it appeared, of ankylosing spondylitis blood was a TCR beta motif of 7 or 8 highly homologous variants.

TCRdb independently ran MiXCR on the 5' RACE reads; one entry per CDR3 protein. Found here are approximately 540,000 distinct CDR3 sequences, over 9.5% of them singletons; the top ten hold under 7.5%. Antigens for these TCRs are unknown. Sequencing was performed on blood, either unsorted or a sorted T cell fraction (not recorded which). These receptors all come from a male donor with ankylosing spondylitis.

This clonotype was observed a few times. J is TRBJ1-1 and V is TRBV11-2; D uncertain. Between the trimmed V and J ends, which lost 2 bases and 4 bases, there was a span of 20 bases. CDR1 and CDR2 (germline): SGHAT, FQNNGV. This CDR3 region has 17 residues. The CDR3 region is CASSLSPFEGLGTEAFF. The CDR3 DNA sequence: TGTGCCAGCAGCTTAAGCCCCTTTGAGGGTTTAGGCACTGAAGCTTTCTTT.

This clonotype was picked up a small number of times. V gene TRBV24-1 combines with J gene TRBJ2-5, with D maybe TRBD1 (6 bases). This CDR3 contains 13 residues. Trimming cost V 7 bases and J 2 bases, with 10 bases left between them. Germline V gene sequence: CDR1 KGHDR, CDR2 SFDVKD. The CDR3 loop reads CATRAQGQETQYF. Written as DNA, the CDR3 is TGTGCCACCAGGGCCCAGGGGCAAGAGACCCAGTACTTC.

The gene calls are TRBV7-9 and TRBJ1-1; no firm D call. CDR3 size: 14 residues. CDR1 is SEHNR and CDR2 is FQNEAQ in the germline V gene (reference sequence). V lost 1 base, J lost 1 base, and 7 bases lay in between. CDR3 nucleotide sequence: TGTGCCAGCAGCTTAGTCCAGGAGAACACTGAAGCTTTCTTT. Amino acid sequence: CASSLVQENTEAFF.

This clonotype was observed a handful of times. The genes are TRBV24-1 and TRBJ2-5; D unclear. CDR1 is KGHDR and CDR2 is SFDVKD in the germline V gene. This CDR3 is built from 14 residues. V lost 4 bases and J lost 4, with 12 bases in between. CDR3 nucleotide sequence: TGTGCCACCAGTGAGGCCGGGCGGACAGAGACCCAGTACTTC. It is translated as CATSEAGRTETQYF.

This clonotype was counted ten times or more. The J gene is TRBJ2-1, the V gene TRBV12-3 or TRBV12-4, with 9 bases lining up with TRBD2. With V trimmed by 1 base and J by 0 bases, 13 bases remained unmatched. The CDR3 totals 20 residues. The CDR3 sequence is CASSLGEGSGRMSSYNEQFF. The DNA for the CDR3 is TGTGCCAGCAGTTTAGGTGAGGGTAGCGGGAGAATGAGCTCCTACAATGAGCAGTTCTTC.

This clonotype was counted only a few times. The chain links TRBV7-9 to TRBJ2-1; D is possibly TRBD2 (6 bases). The CDR3 loop spans 16 amino acids. V was trimmed by 7 bases and J by 4 bases, leaving 20 bases between them. Germline V lookup: CDR1 SEHNR, CDR2 FQNEAQ (reference sequence). The DNA for the CDR3 is TGTGCCAGCACTGGGGGGATACCCGACCCTTACAATGAGCAGTTCTTC. Its protein product is CASTGGIPDPYNEQFF.

The V gene is TRBV5-6, the J gene TRBJ2-1; D gene uncertain. Trimming removed 5 bases from V and 3 bases from J, with 12 bases in between. This CDR3 is built from 14 residues. CDR1 is SGHDT and CDR2 is YYEEEE in the germline V gene. The CDR3 nucleotides are TGTGCCAGCAGAGGCCGGAGTTTCTACAATGAGCAGTTCTTC. Translation: CASRGRSFYNEQFF.

In its sample, this clonotype was seen a few times. This rearrangement joins TRBV7-2 to TRBJ2-2; D is uncertain. The germline V gene has CDR1 SGHTA and CDR2 FQGNSA. The CDR3 sequence is 16 residues long. The V end was cut by 2 bases, the J end by 0 bases, with 10 bases between. The CDR3 sequence: CASSLLSIANTGELFF. The CDR3 DNA reads TGTGCCAGCAGCTTATTGTCAATAGCGAACACCGGGGAGCTGTTTTTT.

This clonotype occurred a few times. V and J are TRBV29-1 and TRBJ1-2, with 9 positions matching TRBD1. V trimming: 5 bases; J trimming: 0 bases; junction bases outside the gene matches: 16. The CDR3 covers 18 residues. In germline, CDR1 is SQVTM, CDR2 ANQGSEA. The CDR3, as DNA: TGCAGCGTTTTAAACCCGGCGGGACAGGGAACCACTAACTATGGCTACACCTTC. It specifies CSVLNPAGQGTTNYGYTF.

This clonotype was seen more than once but under ten times. This chain's CDR3 is CASSFRDLSGVGDTQYF. CDR3 nucleotide sequence: TGCGCCAGCAGCTTTCGGGATCTAAGCGGAGTAGGAGATACGCAGTATTTT. V is TRBV5-1 and J is TRBJ2-3, with a possible D match to TRBD2 (5 bases). Germline CDR1 and CDR2: SGHRS and YFSETQ. V lost 2 bases and J lost 5, with 21 bases in between. CDR3 length: 17 residues. Full variable domain (rest looked up from reference TRBV5-1 and TRBJ2-3): KAGVTQTPRYLIKTRGQQVTLSCSPISGHRSVSWYQQTPGQGLQFLFEYFSETQRNKGNFPGRFSGRQFSNSRSEMNVSTLELGDSALYLCASSFRDLSGVGDTQYFGPGTRLTVL.

The chain joins TRBV7-9 to TRBJ1-1; D might be TRBD1 (6 bases). The CDR3 is 14 amino acids. Trimming pared 5 bases from V and 0 bases from J, leaving 10 bases between. Germline CDR1 reads SEHNR; CDR2 reads FQNEAQ (reference sequence). The CDR3 DNA follows: TGTGCCAGCAGCGAGGGACACGTGAACACTGAAGCTTTCTTT. Translation gives CASSEGHVNTEAFF. Full variable domain (remainder filled in from reference TRBV7-9 and TRBJ1-1): DTGVSQNPRHKITKRGQNVTFRCDPISEHNRLYWYRQTLGQGPEFLTYFQNEAQLEKSRLLSDRFSAERPKGSFSTLEIQRTEQGDSAMYLCASSEGHVNTEAFFGQGTRLTVV.

The rearrangement uses TRBV9 and TRBJ1-4, with 7 bases that match TRBD1. This CDR3 spans 15 amino acids. The germline CDR1 and CDR2 sequences are SGDLS and YYNGEE. J lost 7 bases, V lost 0 bases, and 6 bases had no gene match. The DNA of the CDR3 is TGTGCCAGCAGCGTAGTGGGGGCAGGGGGTGAAAAACTGTTTTTT. Translating gives CASSVVGAGGEKLFF.

This CDR3 reads CASSRGMGVVETQYF. CDR3 DNA: TGCGCCAGCAGCCGAGGCATGGGGGTCGTGGAGACCCAGTACTTC. The genes are TRBV5-1 and TRBJ2-5, with D perhaps matching TRBD1 or TRBD2 (5 bases each). CDR3 length: 15 residues. V was trimmed by 4 bases and J by 5 bases, leaving 18 bases between them. Germline CDR1 SGHRS, CDR2 YFSETQ.

This chain joins TRBV5-1 and TRBJ2-7; TRBD1 agrees at 9 bases. This CDR3 contains 15 residues. After removal of 0 bases from V and 1 base from J, the junction contained 2 bases not matched to a gene. Germline loops: CDR1 SGHRS, CDR2 YFSETQ. The CDR3 protein is CASSLGTGASYEQYF. CDR3 bases: TGCGCCAGCAGCTTGGGGACAGGGGCATCCTACGAGCAGTACTTC.

This clonotype was seen ten or more times. This chain connects TRBV7-2 to TRBJ2-1; D is ambiguous. Trimming cost V 4 bases and J 5 bases, with 15 bases left between them. Germline V gene lookup returns CDR1 SGHTA and CDR2 FQGNSA. The CDR3 is made up of 15 amino acids. DNA of the CDR3: TGTGCCAGCAGCTCACCGCCGACGTACAACAATGAGCAGTTCTTC. It encodes CASSSPPTYNNEQFF.

The chain links TRBV20-1 to TRBJ2-1; D is uncertain. The CDR3 spans 17 residues. The germline V and J ends were trimmed by 6 bases and 1 base, with 22 bases remaining between them. The germline gives CDR1 DFQATT, CDR2 SNEGSKA (reference sequence). The CDR3 nucleotides are TGCAGTGCCCTACCCGGCGCTATCCAACGATCCTACAATGAGCAGTTCTTC. Its translation is CSALPGAIQRSYNEQFF.

The chain carries TRBV13 and TRBJ2-1; TRBD2 matches 9 bases. Per germline, CDR1 PRHDT and CDR2 FYEKMQ (reference sequence). V shed 4 bases and J 3 bases; nucleotides not matched to a gene: 7. CDR3 length: 16 amino acids. The chain's CDR3 is CASSSSGTALYNEQFF. CDR3 coding DNA: TGTGCCAGCAGCTCTAGCGGGACAGCCCTCTACAATGAGCAGTTCTTC.

This clonotype was detected ten times or more. V usage is TRBV20-1 and J usage is TRBJ2-3; 8 bases fit TRBD2. The V gene end was trimmed by 0 bases and the J gene end by 4 bases; junction bases not matched to a gene: 3. The CDR3 contains 14 residues. CDR1 DFQATT and CDR2 SNEGSKA come from the germline V gene (reference sequence). As DNA, the CDR3 is TGCAGTGCTAGAGAGGTAGCGGGACCAGATACGCAGTATTTT. Residues: CSAREVAGPDTQYF.

Ten or more counts support this clonotype. The gene calls are TRBV6-2 or TRBV6-3 and TRBJ1-1; D possibly corresponds to TRBD1 (5 bases). Per germline, CDR1 MNHEY and CDR2 SVGEGT. Trimming took off 6 bases at V and 6 bases at J, with 14 bases between the two ends. The CDR3 extends over 13 amino acids. This chain's CDR3 is CASRGDRASEAFF. Written as DNA, the CDR3 is TGTGCCAGCAGGGGGGACCGAGCCTCTGAAGCTTTCTTT.

This clonotype was observed many times. The V call is TRBV5-1, the J call TRBJ2-5, with D perhaps TRBD2 (5 bases). Germline loops: CDR1 SGHRS, CDR2 YFSETQ. The length of the CDR3 is 13 residues. V shed 4 bases and J shed 2 bases, with 9 bases lying between them. CDR3 sequence reads: CASSPAAQETQYF. The CDR3 nucleotides are TGCGCCAGCAGCCCAGCGGCTCAAGAGACCCAGTACTTC.

This chain connects TRBV28 to TRBJ2-4; TRBD1 matches at 8 bases. V was pared by 2 bases and J by 0 bases, with 9 bases of the junction left unmatched. CDR1 and CDR2 (germline): MDHEN, SYDVKM. The CDR3 is 18 residues long. CDR3 residues: CASSLRQGALIAKNIQYF. For the CDR3, the DNA is TGTGCCAGCAGTTTAAGGCAGGGGGCCCTTATAGCCAAAAACATTCAGTACTTC. Drawing the rest from reference TRBV28 and TRBJ2-4, the complete variable domain is DVKVTQSSRYLVKRTGEKVFLECVQDMDHENMFWYRQDPGLGLRLIYFSYDVKMKEKGDIPEGYSVSREKKERFSLILESASTNQTSMYLCASSLRQGALIAKNIQYFGAGTRLSVL.

This clonotype was recorded at least ten times. The chain couples TRBV20-1 to TRBJ2-3; 8 positions agree with TRBD2. This CDR3 is built from 14 residues. With 6 bases clipped from V and 0 bases from J, the junction kept 5 bases outside the gene matches. Per the germline V gene, CDR1 is DFQATT and CDR2 is SNEGSKA (reference sequence). The CDR3 region has the DNA TGCAGTGCGAGCCCTAGCGGGAGCACAGATACGCAGTATTTT. This sequence encodes CSASPSGSTDTQYF.

This clonotype turned up a few times. The V call is TRBV7-2, the J call TRBJ1-1; D remains ambiguous. This CDR3 spans 14 amino acids. The germline gives CDR1 SGHTA, CDR2 FQGNSA. The V end lost 1 base, the J end lost 4 bases, and 10 bases lay between the germline ends. The CDR3 sequence: CASSLVAGATEAFF. In DNA form, the CDR3 reads TGTGCCAGCAGCTTAGTGGCGGGAGCCACTGAAGCTTTCTTT.

CDR3 nucleotides: TGTGCCAGCAGCCGCACCGCGGGGGGCACAGATACGCAGTATTTT. This encodes CASSRTAGGTDTQYF. V usage is TRBV11-2 and J usage is TRBJ2-3, with 7 bases matching TRBD2. J lost 1 base, V lost 5 bases, and 6 bases had no gene match. CDR3 length: 15 amino acids. Germline V gene data show CDR1 as SGHAT and CDR2 as FQNNGV.

Turning to this clonotype: It may be a read error: a sequence one base away is much more abundant. The final CDR3 position lacks the conserved phenylalanine or tryptophan, pointing to a likely read error. The chain carries TRBV13 and TRBJ2-1, with TRBD2 matching over 9 bases. CDR1 and CDR2 (germline): PRHDT, FYEKMQ (reference sequence). The V and J ends lost 5 bases and 11 bases, in that order; junction bases with no gene match: 4. This CDR3 is 12 amino acids long. The CDR3 sequence is CASSAASGKQFS. CDR3 nucleotides: TGTGCCAGCAGCGCCGCTAGCGGGAAGCAGTTCTCC.

The rearrangement uses TRBV7-9 and TRBJ1-1; TRBD1 matches 8 bases. Germline-derived CDR1 and CDR2 are SEHNR and FQNEAQ (reference sequence). The CDR3 totals 15 residues. V was clipped by 5 bases and J by 2 bases; unmatched bases: 7. For the CDR3, the DNA is TGTGCCAGCAGCCCTCCAGGGGGCCCCAACACTGAAGCTTTCTTT. Protein product: CASSPPGGPNTEAFF.

This clonotype was counted a few times. The chain joins TRBV12-3 or TRBV12-4 to TRBJ2-4, with 7 bases aligning to TRBD1. This CDR3 comprises 14 residues. V lost 2 bases, J lost 5 bases, and 3 bases stayed unmatched. The CDR3 nucleotides read TGTGCCAGCAGTTTATGGCAGGGGGAAAACATTCAGTACTTC. Residues: CASSLWQGENIQYF.

In its sample, this clonotype was seen a few times. The chain combines TRBV5-1 with TRBJ1-1, with D perhaps matching TRBD1 (5 bases). CDR3 length: 13 residues. Germline CDR1 and CDR2: SGHRS and YFSETQ. Trimming removed 4 bases from V and 3 bases from J, with 10 bases in between. For the CDR3, the DNA is TGCGCCAGCAGCGGGGCGAGGGACACTGAAGCTTTCTTT. This encodes CASSGARDTEAFF.

The chain is built from TRBV20-1 and TRBJ2-2; 7 nucleotides line up with TRBD1. There are 16 residues in the CDR3. Germline CDR1 and CDR2: DFQATT and SNEGSKA (reference sequence). Trimming removed 1 base from V and 5 bases from J; junction bases left unmatched: 10. The CDR3 DNA reads as TGCAGTGCTAGAGCCCAGGGGGACCGGCGAACCGGGGAGCTGTTTTTT. The encoded protein is CSARAQGDRRTGELFF.